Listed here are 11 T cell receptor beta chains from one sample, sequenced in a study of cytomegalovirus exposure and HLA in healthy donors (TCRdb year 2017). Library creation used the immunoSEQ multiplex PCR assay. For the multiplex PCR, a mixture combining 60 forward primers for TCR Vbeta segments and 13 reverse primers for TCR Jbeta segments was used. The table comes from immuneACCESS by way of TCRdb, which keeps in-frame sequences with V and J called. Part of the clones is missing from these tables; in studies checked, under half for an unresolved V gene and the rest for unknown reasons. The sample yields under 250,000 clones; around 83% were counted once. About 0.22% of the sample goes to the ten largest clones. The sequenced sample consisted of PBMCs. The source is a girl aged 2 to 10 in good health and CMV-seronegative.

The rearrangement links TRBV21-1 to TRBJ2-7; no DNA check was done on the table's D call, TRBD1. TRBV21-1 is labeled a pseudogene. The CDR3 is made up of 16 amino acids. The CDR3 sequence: CASSAYYRDRVHEQYF. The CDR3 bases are TGTGCCAGCAGCGCATACTACCGGGACAGGGTGCACGAGCAGTACTTC.

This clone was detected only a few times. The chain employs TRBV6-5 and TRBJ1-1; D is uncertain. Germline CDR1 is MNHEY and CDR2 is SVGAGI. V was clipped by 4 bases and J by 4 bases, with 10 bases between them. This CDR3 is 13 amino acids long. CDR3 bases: TGTGCCAGCAGTTTCGGAGGAATCACTGAAGCTTTCTTT. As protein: CASSFGGITEAFF.

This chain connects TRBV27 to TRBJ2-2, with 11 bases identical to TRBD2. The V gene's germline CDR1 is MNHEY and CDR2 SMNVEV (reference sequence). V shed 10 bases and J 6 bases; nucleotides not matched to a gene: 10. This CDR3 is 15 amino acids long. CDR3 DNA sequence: TGTGCCACTAAAACGGGACTAGCGGCCGCCGGGGAGCTGTTTTTT. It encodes CATKTGLAAAGELFF.

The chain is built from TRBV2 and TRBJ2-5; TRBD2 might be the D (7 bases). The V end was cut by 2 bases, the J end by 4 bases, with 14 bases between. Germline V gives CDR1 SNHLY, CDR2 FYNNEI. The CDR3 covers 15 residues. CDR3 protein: CASSEQGGAGETQYF. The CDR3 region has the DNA TGTGCCAGCAGTGAACAAGGGGGGGCCGGAGAGACCCAGTACTTC.

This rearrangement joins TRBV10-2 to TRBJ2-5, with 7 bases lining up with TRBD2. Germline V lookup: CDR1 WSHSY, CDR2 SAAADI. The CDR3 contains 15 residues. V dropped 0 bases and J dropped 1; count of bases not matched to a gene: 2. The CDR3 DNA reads TGCGCCAGCAGTGAGTCCCTAGCGGTCCAAGAGACCCAGTACTTC. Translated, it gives CASSESLAVQETQYF.

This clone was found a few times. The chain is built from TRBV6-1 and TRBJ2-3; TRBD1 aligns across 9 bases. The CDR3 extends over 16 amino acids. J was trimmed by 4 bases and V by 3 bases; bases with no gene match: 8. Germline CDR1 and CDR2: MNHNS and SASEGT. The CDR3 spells CASSDRGQGLADTQYF. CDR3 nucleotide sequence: TGTGCCAGCAGTGACAGGGGACAGGGTCTGGCAGATACGCAGTATTTT.

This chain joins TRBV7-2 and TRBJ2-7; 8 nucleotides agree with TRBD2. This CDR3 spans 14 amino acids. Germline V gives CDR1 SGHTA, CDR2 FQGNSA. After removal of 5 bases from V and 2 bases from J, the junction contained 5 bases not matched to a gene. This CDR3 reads CASSKGTSPYEQYF. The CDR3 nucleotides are TGTGCCAGCAGCAAAGGGACTAGTCCCTACGAGCAGTACTTC. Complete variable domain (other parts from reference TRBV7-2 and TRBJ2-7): GAGVSQSPSNKVTEKGKDVELRCDPISGHTALYWYRQSLGQGLEFLIYFQGNSAPDKSGLPSDRFSAERTGGSVSTLTIQRTQQEDSAVYLCASSKGTSPYEQYFGPGTRLTVT.

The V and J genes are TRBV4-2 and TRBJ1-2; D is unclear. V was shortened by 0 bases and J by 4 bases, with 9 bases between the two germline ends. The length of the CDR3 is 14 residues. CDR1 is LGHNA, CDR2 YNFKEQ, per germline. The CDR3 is CASSQDRRPYGYTF. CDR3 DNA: TGTGCCAGCAGCCAAGACAGGCGACCCTATGGCTACACCTTC.

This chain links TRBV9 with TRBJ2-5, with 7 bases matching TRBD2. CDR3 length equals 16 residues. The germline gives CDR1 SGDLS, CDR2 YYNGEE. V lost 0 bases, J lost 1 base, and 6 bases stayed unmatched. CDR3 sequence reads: CASSVGLAGVQETQYF. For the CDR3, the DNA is TGTGCCAGCAGCGTAGGACTGGCGGGGGTCCAAGAGACCCAGTACTTC.

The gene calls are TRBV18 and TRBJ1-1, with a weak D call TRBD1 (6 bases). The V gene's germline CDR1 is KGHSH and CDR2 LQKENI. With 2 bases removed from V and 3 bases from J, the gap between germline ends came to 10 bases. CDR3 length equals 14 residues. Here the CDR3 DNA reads TGTGCCAGCTCACCAACAGGGAAGGACACTGAAGCTTTCTTT. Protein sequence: CASSPTGKDTEAFF.

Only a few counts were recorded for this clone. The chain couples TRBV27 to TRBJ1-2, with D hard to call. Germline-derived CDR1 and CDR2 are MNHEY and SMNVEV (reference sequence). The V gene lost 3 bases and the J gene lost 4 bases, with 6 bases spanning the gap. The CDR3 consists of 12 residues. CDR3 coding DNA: TGTGCCAGCAGTTTGCGGTCCTATGGCTACACCTTC. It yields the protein CASSLRSYGYTF.